These 3 T cell receptor beta chains came from one sample sequenced in a study of low-dose radiotherapy and immunotherapy resistance in tumors (dated by TCRdb to between 2021 and 2024). To make first-strand cDNA, Superscript III was used along with a set of TRAV- and TRBV-specific primers so that both the TCRalpha and TCRbeta chains were covered. TCRs were amplified with Phusion for 15 to 20 PCR cycles, with a constant-region primer paired with the adapter attached to the V primers. The public sequencing data were trimmed at Q25 with fastp and processed into clonotypes with MiXCR by TCRdb, which kept only in-frame beta chains. All rows with the same CDR3 protein become a single entry with the most common DNA and genes. In all, the sample holds 14,000 to 15,000 distinct CDR3 sequences, and roughly 50% of those were seen once. The top ten clones comprise less than 4% of the sample. The receptors shown here come from a human donor with advanced metastatic prostate, ovarian, gallbladder or colorectal cancer (not recorded which). This table probably holds off-target reads from a library built for another chain.

A single count supports this clonotype. The chain is built from TRBV28 and TRBJ1-5, with D perhaps TRBD1 (6 bases). This CDR3 is built from 13 residues. Germline CDR1 MDHEN, CDR2 SYDVKM. V shed 6 bases and J shed 2 bases, with 8 bases lying between them. CDR3 in DNA: TGTGCCAGCAGCCCAGGGGGCAATCAGCCCCAGCATTTT. This translates into CASSPGGNQPQHF.

The gene calls are TRBV2 and TRBJ2-3, with 7 bases identical to TRBD2. Unmatched junction bases numbered 10, after V lost 4 bases and J lost 3 bases. Germline CDR1 is SNHLY and CDR2 is FYNNEI. This CDR3 has 16 amino acids. The CDR3 nucleotides are TGTGCCAGCAGTGCGGCCAGCGGGACTGGGACAGATACGCAGTATTTT. Translation gives CASSAASGTGTDTQYF.

This clonotype was seen a few times. V gene TRBV7-2 combines with J gene TRBJ1-2, with D unresolved. The germline V gene has CDR1 SGHTA and CDR2 FQGNSA. Trimming took off 5 bases at V and 3 bases at J, with 4 bases between the two ends. The CDR3 runs 11 residues. The CDR3 protein is CASSEDYGYTF. CDR3 sequence (DNA): TGTGCCAGCAGCGAGGACTATGGCTACACCTTC.